This T cell receptor beta chain was sequenced during a study of blood T cell repertoires in COVID-19. As for the study in general: COVID-19 samples collected from the United States, Italy and Spain covered acute and convalescent phases.

It was during active infection that Seattle patients were enrolled and then longitudinally followed. The germline gives CDR1 KGHSH, CDR2 LQKENI. V was clipped by 6 bases and J by 7 bases; unmatched bases: 11. This CDR3 is built from 15 residues. Libraries were prepared by immunoSEQ multiplex PCR; TCRdb keeps only in-frame clonotypes and omits some of them. In the table there are 300,000 to 400,000 clones, approximately 88% of which are singletons. The clonotype originates from a man aged 25-45 years with COVID-19, enrolled during active disease. The sequenced sample consisted of peripheral blood. The genes are TRBV18 and TRBJ2-2; TRBD1 agrees at 7 bases. Here the CDR3 reads CASSSRQGEIGELFF. The CDR3 DNA follows: TGTGCCAGCTCTAGTCGACAGGGAGAAATCGGGGAGCTGTTTTTT.